Included here is one T cell receptor (beta chain) sequence, with context. The record originates from a study of shared clonotypes between healthy human individuals. V lost 4 bases and J 0 bases, leaving 15 bases between the germline ends. CDR1 is GTSNPN and CDR2 is SVGIG in the germline V gene (reference sequence). CDR3 length: 16 amino acids. The assay was immunoSEQ multiplex PCR, and TCRdb's table has in-frame clones only and misses some. The profile shows millions of clones, about 95% of them singletons. Naive CD8 populations comprised CD45RO-negative cells positively selected for CCR7, excluding terminally differentiated effector memory CD45RA+ cells.

The TCR originated in a man aged 18 to 35 in good health. V and J are TRBV30 and TRBJ1-4, with D possibly TRBD1 on 6 matching bases. The sequenced sample was naive CD8+ T cells sorted from blood. In DNA form, the CDR3 reads TGTGCCTGGACCAAAGGACAGCACCCAACTAATGAAAAACTGTTTTTT. Its translation: CAWTKGQHPTNEKLFF.